This T cell receptor (beta chain) was recorded in a study of cytomegalovirus exposure and HLA in healthy donors. Background on the study: In a previous analysis, nearly 120 million unique TCR beta sequences were found from roughly 200 million T cells.

PCR used 60 Vbeta primers and 13 Jbeta primers. Some clones are missing from TCRdb's copy, which holds only in-frame ones; the method was immunoSEQ multiplex PCR. The table lists some 220,000 clones, 85% of them singletons. As concerns this clone: Its target is not known.

Regarding the study as a whole: Most TCR sequences proved rare, with some public TCRs found in many donors. The authors later found TCR association rates varying by HLA locus, with DRB1 most and HLA-C fewest. Immune exposure information comprised only CMV serostatus.

The sequenced sample consisted of PBMCs. This clonotype originated in a girl aged 2-10 years in good health and CMV-seronegative.

The CDR3 spells CASSSGLPMNEQFF. CDR3 coding DNA: TGTGCCAGCAGCTCGGGACTCCCCATGAATGAGCAGTTCTTC. The chain employs TRBV2 and TRBJ2-1, with TRBD2 as a possible D gene (6 bases). Trimming cost V 6 bases and J 7 bases, with 16 bases left between them. CDR3 length equals 14 residues. CDR1 SNHLY and CDR2 FYNNEI come from the germline V gene.